This T cell receptor beta chain was captured in a study of cytomegalovirus exposure and HLA in healthy donors. Study findings and constraints: There were several of the most significant clusters that appeared linked to common viral pathogens in a later analysis.

In regard to this clone: Antigen specificity is unknown.

Germline V gene sequence: CDR1 PRHDT, CDR2 FYEKMQ (reference sequence). The CDR3 extends over 12 amino acids. Trimming shortened V by 7 bases and J by 5 bases, and 10 bases separated the two germline ends. Amplification used 60 Vbeta primers and 13 Jbeta primers. Only in-frame clones appear in the TCRdb table, and some are missing; sequencing was by immunoSEQ multiplex PCR. Of roughly 97,000 clones in the sample, more than 75% were seen once. The sample comprised PBMCs. This chain connects TRBV13 to TRBJ2-3; D may be TRBD1 (6 bases). The sequence derives from a woman aged 40 to 50 in good health and CMV-seronegative. CDR3 DNA sequence: TGTGCCAGCAACCGAGGGGGAGATACGCAGTATTTT. It is translated as CASNRGGDTQYF.